This record looks at one T cell receptor beta chain sequence and its context. The ends were cut back, 4 bases at V and 4 bases at J, with 16 bases in the middle. From germline, CDR1 is SGHTA and CDR2 FQGTGA. The CDR3 is 16 residues long. This sample stems from a study of T cell responses to AZD1222 COVID-19 vaccine. Assay: immunoSEQ multiplex PCR; the TCRdb copy retains only in-frame clones and omits some. The sample yields about 52,000 clones, 87% seen once. Sample: peripheral blood, taken 28 days after the second AZD1222 dose. This TCR was recovered from an adult who received the AZD1222 COVID-19 vaccine. The chain couples TRBV7-3 to TRBJ2-2; maybe TRBD2 (7 bases). Here the CDR3 reads CASSSVGGATTGELFF. In DNA form, the CDR3 reads TGTGCCAGCAGCTCGGTTGGGGGGGCGACCACCGGGGAGCTGTTTTTT.